These 14 T cell receptor beta chains came from one sample sequenced in a study of T cells after posttransplantation cyclophosphamide. Some clones are missing from TCRdb's copy, which holds only in-frame ones; the method was immunoSEQ multiplex PCR. The repertoire yields about 30,000 clones, none seen only once; the top ten contain approximately 2.8%. The sequencing input was PBMCs. All receptors derive from a woman in her sixties in good health, CMV-negative, and a related stem cell transplant donor.

This clone showed up many times. This chain links TRBV28 with TRBJ1-6; 8 bases are a match to TRBD1. V lost 2 bases, J lost 7 bases, and 7 bases stayed unmatched. The germline V gene has CDR1 MDHEN and CDR2 SYDVKM. The CDR3 length is 16 residues. The CDR3 loop reads CASSLGSGGQNSPLHF. The CDR3 coding sequence is TGTGCCAGCAGTTTAGGGTCAGGGGGCCAAAATTCACCCCTCCACTTT.

This clone was seen repeatedly, ten times or more. The chain joins TRBV5-5 to TRBJ2-3; 8 nucleotides align to TRBD2. V shed 0 bases and J 6 bases; nucleotides not matched to a gene: 3. This CDR3 comprises 14 residues. Germline V gene lookup returns CDR1 SGHKS and CDR2 YYEKEE (reference sequence). Written as DNA, the CDR3 is TGTGCCAGCAGCTTGGTCGGGGGGGGCGATACGCAGTATTTT. Translating gives CASSLVGGGDTQYF.

This clone has a handful of counts. The chain carries TRBV12-3 or TRBV12-4 and TRBJ2-7; 8 nucleotides align to TRBD2. The ends lost 1 base at V and 8 bases at J; junction bases unmatched: 10. CDR3 length: 15 amino acids. CDR3 coding DNA: TGTGCCAGCAGTTTAGGGGCGGGAGGTACATACCAGCAGTACTTC. Translating gives CASSLGAGGTYQQYF.

The gene calls are TRBV30 and TRBJ2-1; 9 positions match TRBD1. CDR3 length: 14 amino acids. Germline CDR1 is GTSNPN and CDR2 is SVGIG (reference sequence). J was trimmed by 7 bases and V by 7 bases; bases with no gene match: 11. The CDR3 is CAFSGTGFRNEQFF. CDR3 sequence (DNA): TGTGCCTTTTCCGGGACAGGGTTCCGGAATGAGCAGTTCTTC.

This clone was seen more than once but under ten times. The chain uses TRBV29-1 and TRBJ2-5; no firm D call. CDR1 SQVTM and CDR2 ANQGSEA come from the germline V gene. Trimming pared 7 bases from V and 5 bases from J, leaving 11 bases between. This CDR3 region has 11 residues. CDR3 DNA sequence: TGCAGCGCCACAGTGGCCGAGACCCAGTACTTC. This encodes CSATVAETQYF.

This clone was counted only a few times. V gene TRBV28 combines with J gene TRBJ2-6, with 8 positions matching TRBD1. Losses at the gene ends were 0 bases for V and 4 bases for J; bases not matched to a gene: 8. CDR3 size: 18 residues. Germline CDR1 and CDR2: MDHEN and SYDVKM. The DNA for the CDR3 is TGTGCCAGCAGTTTATGGGGACAGGCCTCTCGGGGGGCCAACGTCCTGACTTTC. Translated, it gives CASSLWGQASRGANVLTF.

The chain employs TRBV15 and TRBJ2-1; 10 positions agree with TRBD2. The germline V gene has CDR1 LNHNV and CDR2 YYDKDF (reference sequence). The CDR3 has 16 amino acids. V gave up 1 base and J gave up 5 bases; unmatched junction bases: 5. The CDR3 DNA follows: TGTGCCACCAGCAGAGTTTGGCTAGCGGGGGACAATGAGCAGTTCTTC. Translating gives CATSRVWLAGDNEQFF.

This clone was detected many times. The chain uses TRBV4-2 and TRBJ2-5; TRBD1 is a possible D gene (6 bases). This CDR3 has 16 amino acids. V was trimmed by 4 bases and J by 3 bases, leaving 18 bases between them. Looked up from germline, CDR1 is LGHNA and CDR2 is YNFKEQ. DNA for the CDR3: TGTGCCAGCAGCCTTAACCCAGGGGCAAGGGAAGAGACCCAGTACTTC. Protein sequence: CASSLNPGAREETQYF.

The chain joins TRBV30 to TRBJ1-5; D might be TRBD1 (6 bases). There are 15 residues in the CDR3. V was trimmed by 1 base and J by 0 bases, leaving 10 bases between them. Per germline, CDR1 GTSNPN and CDR2 SVGIG (reference sequence). CDR3 amino acids: CAWSEQGYSNQPQHF. CDR3 DNA: TGTGCCTGGAGTGAACAGGGATATAGCAATCAGCCCCAGCATTTT.

The sample holds a few counts of this clone. The chain links TRBV6-5 to TRBJ1-6, with 9 bases that match TRBD1. Germline assignment: CDR1 MNHEY and CDR2 SVGAGI. The CDR3 length is 14 residues. With V trimmed by 6 bases and J by 15 bases, 12 bases remained unmatched. CDR3 DNA sequence: TGTGCCAGCAGGAGGGGACAGGGCTCATCAATCCTCCACTTT. Translation gives CASRRGQGSSILHF.

This clone was counted many times. Written as DNA, the CDR3 is TGTGCCAGCAGCTCGGACAGGGGGAAAAACATTCAGTACTTC. Encoded protein: CASSSDRGKNIQYF. V and J are TRBV7-8 and TRBJ2-4; 10 positions agree with TRBD1. V lost 4 bases and J lost 4; bases outside the gene matches: 1. This CDR3 spans 14 amino acids. Germline V gene data show CDR1 as SGHVS and CDR2 as FQNEAQ.

This clone was counted only a few times. CDR3 in amino acids: CASSVGSREGTDTQYF. Written as DNA, the CDR3 is TGTGCCAGCAGTGTAGGTTCCAGGGAGGGGACAGATACGCAGTATTTT. The rearrangement links TRBV12-3 or TRBV12-4 to TRBJ2-3; TRBD2 matches at 7 bases. CDR3 length equals 16 residues. The junction had 11 bases not matched to a gene; V was cut back by 5 bases and J by 3 bases.

V usage is TRBV6-5 and J usage is TRBJ1-2; D gene uncertain. Germline assignment: CDR1 MNHEY and CDR2 SVGAGI. Trimming removed 0 bases at V and 4 bases at J, with 15 bases between. This CDR3 has 16 amino acids. The CDR3 bases are TGTGCCAGCAGTTACTCGAGCGCGATAGCGCCCTATGGCTACACCTTC. Protein sequence: CASSYSSAIAPYGYTF.

This clone has more than one count but fewer than ten. V is TRBV27 and J is TRBJ2-7; the D gene could be TRBD1 or TRBD2 (5 bases each). The CDR3 loop spans 16 amino acids. CDR1 is MNHEY, CDR2 SMNVEV, per germline (reference sequence). Trimming removed 6 bases at V and 0 bases at J, with 18 bases between. CDR3 sequence reads: CASSLKPRGFSYEQYF. As DNA, the CDR3 is TGTGCCAGCAGCTTAAAGCCGAGGGGATTCTCCTACGAGCAGTACTTC.